This is a list of T cell receptor beta chains from one sample in a study of CD8 T cells in Susac syndrome. Using its own MiXCR run on the immunoSEQ multiplex PCR reads, TCRdb lists one record per CDR3 protein. The sample consists of some 180,000 distinct CDR3 sequences, about 95% of them appearing once. Sequencing input: CD4+ T cells from PBMCs. The receptor set was obtained from a human donor in good health. Each CDR3 is given with its conserved first and last residue. The D gene is left open where the match is weak. Size is omitted from some rows. Given values are once, few, many or a class for expanded clones.

>TRBV7-9|NA|TRBJ2-1|NA
TGTGCCAGCAGCCCTTTGGGACCCGGAACATTTAATGAGCAGTTCTTC
CASSPLGPGTFNEQFF
>TRBV20-1|TRBD1|TRBJ1-1|NA
TGCAGTGCCGCTCCCGGGACAGGGTATGCTTTCTTT
CSAAPGTGYAFF
>TRBV5-6|TRBD2|TRBJ2-1|NA
TGTGCCAGCAGCGGGCAGGGCGGGAGTGAGCAGTTCTTC
CASSGQGGSEQFF
>TRBV3-1|NA|TRBJ1-2|once
TGTGCCAGCAGCCAAGGCAGGGCGACTAACTATGGCTACACCTTC
CASSQGRATNYGYTF
>TRBV20-1|NA|TRBJ2-3|once
TGCAGTGCTAGAGAAGGGTATGGCACGCAGTATTTT
CSAREGYGTQYF
>TRBV2|TRBD2|TRBJ2-1|NA
TGTGCCAGCAGAATGGGACTAGCGGTATACAATGAGCAGTTCTTC
CASRMGLAVYNEQFF
>TRBV7-2|NA|TRBJ2-2|NA
TGTGCCAGCAGCTTAGGCGGGGCCACCGGGGAGCTGTTTTTT
CASSLGGATGELFF
>TRBV30|NA|TRBJ1-5|NA
TGTGCCTGGAGTACAGGAGAGGGTCAGCCCCAGCATTTT
CAWSTGEGQPQHF
>TRBV9|NA|TRBJ2-1|NA
TGTGCCAGCAGCGTAGAGGTTGAGCAGTTCTTC
CASSVEVEQFF
>TRBV28|NA|TRBJ1-1|NA
TGTGCCAGTAGAATGAACACTGAAGCTTTCTTT
CASRMNTEAFF
>TRBV27|NA|TRBJ2-5|NA
TGTGCCAGCAGTTTATGGGGAAGAGAGACCCAGTACTTC
CASSLWGRETQYF
>TRBV6-2/TRBV6-3|NA|TRBJ1-2|NA
TGTGCCAGCAGAGAGAGAGGGGCCCACTATGGCTACACCTTC
CASRERGAHYGYTF
>TRBV27|NA|TRBJ1-5|NA
TGTGCCAGCAGTTGGGGTAGCAATCAGCCCCAGCATTTT
CASSWGSNQPQHF
>TRBV29-1|NA|TRBJ2-1|NA
TGCAGCGGGGGAAAGGCCGACTCCGGCAATGAGCAGTTCTTC
CSGGKADSGNEQFF
>TRBV9|NA|TRBJ2-5|NA
TGTGCCAGCAGCCAAGACCCCTGGGAGACCCAGTACTTC
CASSQDPWETQYF
>TRBV11-2|NA|TRBJ2-5|NA
TGTGCCACCCAGGGGGGAGAGACCCAGTACTTC
CATQGGETQYF
>TRBV29-1|NA|TRBJ1-1|once
TGCAGCGTACACCTGGGGCTGGGAGGCACTGAAGCTTTCTTT
CSVHLGLGGTEAFF
>TRBV28|TRBD1|TRBJ1-1|NA
TGTGCCAGCAGTCCTCCCGGGACAGGGCGGAGTAAAGCTTTCTTT
CASSPPGTGRSKAFF
>TRBV7-9|NA|TRBJ1-2|NA
TGTGCCAGCAGCTTAGGAGAGGGCTATGGCTACACCTTC
CASSLGEGYGYTF
>TRBV28|TRBD2|TRBJ2-3|once
TGTGCCAGCAGTTTGGATCTAGCGGGAGATACCACAGATACGCAGTATTTT
CASSLDLAGDTTDTQYF
>TRBV6-6|TRBD1|TRBJ2-7|NA
TGTGCCAGCAGTTACCAGGGACAGGGGCCGTACGAGCAGTACTTC
CASSYQGQGPYEQYF
>TRBV12-3/TRBV12-4|NA|TRBJ2-7|NA
TGTGCCAGCAGTTCCGGGACCCCGACCTACGAGCAGTACTTC
CASSSGTPTYEQYF
>TRBV4-3|NA|TRBJ2-3|NA
TGTGCCAGCAGCCAGGTCGGGCGCACGGATACGCAGTATTTT
CASSQVGRTDTQYF
>TRBV7-9|NA|TRBJ1-1|NA
TGTGCCAGCAGCTATACGCGACGCGGGGTTTACGCTGAAGCTTTCTTT
CASSYTRRGVYAEAFF
>TRBV20-1|NA|TRBJ2-4|NA
TGCAGTGCACAAACTAACTGGGAAAACATTCAGTACTTC
CSAQTNWENIQYF
>TRBV30|NA|TRBJ2-7|NA
TGTGCCTGGAATAAGGGGCGACGGCCCTACGAGCAGTACTTC
CAWNKGRRPYEQYF
>TRBV9|TRBD1|TRBJ2-5|NA
TGTGCCAGCAGCCCACCCCCGGGACAGCAAAAAGAGACCCAGTACTTC
CASSPPPGQQKETQYF
>TRBV3-1|TRBD2|TRBJ2-1|once
TGTGCCAGCAGCGCCTGGACTAGCGTTGATGAGCAGTTCTTC
CASSAWTSVDEQFF
>TRBV20-1|NA|TRBJ2-4|NA
TGCAGTGCTGTGGAGGGGGCGCGAGCAAACATTCAGTACTTC
CSAVEGARANIQYF
>TRBV13|TRBD2|TRBJ2-5|NA
TGTGCCAGCAGCCAACGGACTAGCGGGAGGCCGTACCAAGAGACCCAGTACTTC
CASSQRTSGRPYQETQYF
>TRBV24-1|TRBD2|TRBJ2-1|NA
TGTGCCACCCGACCCGGGACTAGCGGGAGATCCTACAATGAGCAGTTCTTC
CATRPGTSGRSYNEQFF